This TCR beta chain was documented in a study of shared clonotypes between healthy human individuals. Study overall: Donors were a couple of women and a few men aged 18 to 49.

Trimming removed 5 bases at V and 0 bases at J, with 16 bases between. The CDR3 length is 16 residues. The germline gives CDR1 SEHNR, CDR2 FQNEAQ (reference sequence). Those who donated were healthy HIV-negative adults, with no recent acute infections or vaccinations reported. The genomic DNA of each subset was split evenly across several immunoSEQ plates. It was about 0.3 ug DNA, roughly 30,000 T cell genomes, that went into each replicate PCR of unsorted PBMC. Assay: immunoSEQ multiplex PCR; the TCRdb copy retains only in-frame clones and omits some. The sample has about 460,000 clones, 70% to 80% seen once.

What was sequenced was PBMCs. The sequence came from a woman aged 40 to 55 in good health. Some clones in this sample may be carry-over from other donors' samples. This chain links TRBV7-9 with TRBJ1-1; no firm D call. The CDR3 DNA reads as TGTGCCAGCAGCCCCGTTGGGTCGGGAATGAACACTGAAGCTTTCTTT. This codes for CASSPVGSGMNTEAFF.